This T cell receptor (beta chain) was identified in a study of persistence of HIV-infected CD4 T cells. The germline V gene encodes CDR1 SGHRS and CDR2 YFSETQ. With 4 bases clipped from V and 4 bases from J, the junction kept 7 bases outside the gene matches. CDR3 length: 14 amino acids. A note on this clone: The target antigen is unknown.

This nonspecific control used anti-CD3/anti-CD28 bead stimulation of CD4+ T cells. Responding CD4+ T cells were sorted by upregulation of both CD40 ligand and CD69. The immunoSEQ assay was version 4, run in survey mode. Libraries were prepared by immunoSEQ multiplex PCR; TCRdb keeps only in-frame clonotypes and omits some of them. Counted here are roughly 48,000 clones, about 87% occurring once; the ten biggest clones make up approximately 0.45%. The sequence was obtained from an adult woman with HIV who was CMV-seropositive. The chain is built from TRBV5-1 and TRBJ1-1; TRBD1 matches at 7 bases. This specimen consisted of CD4+ T cells sorted from PBMCs after roughly 19-hour stimulation, obtained from a patient who received antiretroviral therapy. CDR3 residues: CASSHDRAGTEAFF. The CDR3 DNA sequence: TGCGCCAGCAGCCACGACAGGGCTGGCACTGAAGCTTTCTTT.